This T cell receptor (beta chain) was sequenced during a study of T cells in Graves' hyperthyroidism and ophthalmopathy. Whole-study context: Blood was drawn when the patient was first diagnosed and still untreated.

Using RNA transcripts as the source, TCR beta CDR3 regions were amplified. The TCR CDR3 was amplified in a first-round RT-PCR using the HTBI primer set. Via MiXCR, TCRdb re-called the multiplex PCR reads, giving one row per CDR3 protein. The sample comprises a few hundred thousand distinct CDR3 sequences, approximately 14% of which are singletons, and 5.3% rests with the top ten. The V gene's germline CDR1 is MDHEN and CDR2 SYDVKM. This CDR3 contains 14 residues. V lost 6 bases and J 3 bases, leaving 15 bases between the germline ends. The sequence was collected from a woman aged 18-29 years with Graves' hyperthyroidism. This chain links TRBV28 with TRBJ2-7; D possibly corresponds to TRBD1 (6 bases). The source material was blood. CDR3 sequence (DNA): TGTGCCAGCAGATTTAGCAGGGGTCTCTACGAGCAGTACTTC. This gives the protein CASRFSRGLYEQYF.